This T cell receptor beta chain was captured by sequencing in a study of CD8+ T cells in alopecia areata. Regarding treatment: oral pan-JAK inhibitor, 5-10 mg twice daily. cDNA reverse transcribed from extracted RNA served as the sequencing template. The assay was immunoSEQ multiplex PCR, and TCRdb's table has in-frame clones only and misses some. The sample yields 87,000 or so clones, more than 65% seen once. This CDR3 contains 17 residues. V was clipped by 4 bases and J by 6 bases; unmatched bases: 13. Germline V lookup: CDR1 SEHNR, CDR2 FQNEAQ (reference sequence). The source was CD8+ T cells sorted from blood, collected at approximately week 44, from a patient treated with tofacitinib. The chain uses TRBV7-9 and TRBJ1-5; 9 bases are shared with TRBD1. This sequence was found in a human donor with alopecia areata. The CDR3 bases are TGTGCCAGCAGCTCCACTCTAACAGGGGGCTCAATTCAGCCCCAGCATTTT. This translates into CASSSTLTGGSIQPQHF.